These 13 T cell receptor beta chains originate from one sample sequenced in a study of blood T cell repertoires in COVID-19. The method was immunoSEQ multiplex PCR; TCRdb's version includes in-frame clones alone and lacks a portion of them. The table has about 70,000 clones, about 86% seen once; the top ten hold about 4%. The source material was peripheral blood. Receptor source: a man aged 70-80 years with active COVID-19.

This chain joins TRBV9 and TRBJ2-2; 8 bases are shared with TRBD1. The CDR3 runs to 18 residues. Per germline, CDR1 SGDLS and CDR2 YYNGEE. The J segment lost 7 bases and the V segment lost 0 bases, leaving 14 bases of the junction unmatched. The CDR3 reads CASSVGPDFRGQVGELFF. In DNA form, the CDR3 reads TGTGCCAGCAGCGTAGGGCCCGATTTCAGGGGGCAGGTCGGGGAGCTGTTTTTT. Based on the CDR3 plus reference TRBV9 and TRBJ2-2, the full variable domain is DSGVTQTPKHLITATGQRVTLRCSPRSGDLSVYWYQQSLDQGLQFLIQYYNGEERAKGNILERFSAQQFPDLHSELNLSSLELGDSALYFCASSVGPDFRGQVGELFFGEGSRLTVL.

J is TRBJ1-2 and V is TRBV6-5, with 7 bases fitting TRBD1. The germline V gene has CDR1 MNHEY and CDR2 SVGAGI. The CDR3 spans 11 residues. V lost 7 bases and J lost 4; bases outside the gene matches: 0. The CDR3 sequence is CASTGGYGYTF. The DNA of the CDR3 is TGTGCCAGCACAGGGGGCTATGGCTACACCTTC.

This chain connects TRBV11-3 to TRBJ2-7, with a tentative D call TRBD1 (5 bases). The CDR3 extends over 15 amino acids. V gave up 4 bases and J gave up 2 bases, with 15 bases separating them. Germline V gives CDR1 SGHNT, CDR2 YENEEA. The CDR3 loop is CASSSQGWGPYEQYF. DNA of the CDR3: TGTGCCAGCAGCTCTCAGGGTTGGGGTCCCTACGAGCAGTACTTC. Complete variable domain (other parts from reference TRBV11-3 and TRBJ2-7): EAGVVQSPRYKIIEKKQPVAFWCNPISGHNTLYWYLQNLGQGPELLIRYENEEAVDDSQLPKDRFSAERLKGVDSTLKIQPAELGDSAVYLCASSSQGWGPYEQYFGPGTRLTVT.

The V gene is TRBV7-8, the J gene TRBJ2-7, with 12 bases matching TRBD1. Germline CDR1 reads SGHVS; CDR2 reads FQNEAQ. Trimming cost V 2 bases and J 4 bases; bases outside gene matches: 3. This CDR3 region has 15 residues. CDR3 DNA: TGTGCCAGCAGCTTATGGGGACAGGGGGCTTACGAGCAGTACTTC. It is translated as CASSLWGQGAYEQYF.

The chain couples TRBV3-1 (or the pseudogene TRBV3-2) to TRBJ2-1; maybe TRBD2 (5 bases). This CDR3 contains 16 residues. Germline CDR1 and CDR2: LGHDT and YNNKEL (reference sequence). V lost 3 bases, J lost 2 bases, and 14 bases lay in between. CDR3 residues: CASSHGSGGTYNEQFF. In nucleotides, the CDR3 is TGTGCCAGCAGCCATGGGAGCGGCGGAACCTACAATGAGCAGTTCTTC.

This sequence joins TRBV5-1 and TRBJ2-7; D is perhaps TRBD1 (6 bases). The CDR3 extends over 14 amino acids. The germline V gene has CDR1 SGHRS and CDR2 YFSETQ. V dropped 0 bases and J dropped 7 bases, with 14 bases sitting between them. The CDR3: CASSLVVGAWEQYF. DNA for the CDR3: TGCGCCAGCAGCTTGGTCGTGGGGGCGTGGGAGCAGTACTTC.

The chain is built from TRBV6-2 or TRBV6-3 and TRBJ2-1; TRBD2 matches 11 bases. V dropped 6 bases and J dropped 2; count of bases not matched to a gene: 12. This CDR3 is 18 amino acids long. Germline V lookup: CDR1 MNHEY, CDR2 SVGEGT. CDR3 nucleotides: TGTGCCAGCAGCAAAGGGCCGGGGACTAGCGGCACCTACAATGAGCAGTTCTTC. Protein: CASSKGPGTSGTYNEQFF.

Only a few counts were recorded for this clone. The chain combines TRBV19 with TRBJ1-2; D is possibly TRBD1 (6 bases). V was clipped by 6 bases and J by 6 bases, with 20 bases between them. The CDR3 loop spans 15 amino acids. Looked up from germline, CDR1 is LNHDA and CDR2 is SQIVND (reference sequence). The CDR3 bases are TGTGCCAGTAGCCCCGGGGGGGGCAGGATCCATGGCTACACCTTC. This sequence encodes CASSPGGGRIHGYTF.

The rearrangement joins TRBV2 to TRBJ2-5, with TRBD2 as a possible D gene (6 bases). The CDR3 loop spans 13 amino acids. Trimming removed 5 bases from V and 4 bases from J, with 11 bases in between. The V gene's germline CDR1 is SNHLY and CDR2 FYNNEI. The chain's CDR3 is CASSLGGRETQYF. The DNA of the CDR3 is TGTGCCAGCAGTCTCGGAGGGAGAGAGACCCAGTACTTC.

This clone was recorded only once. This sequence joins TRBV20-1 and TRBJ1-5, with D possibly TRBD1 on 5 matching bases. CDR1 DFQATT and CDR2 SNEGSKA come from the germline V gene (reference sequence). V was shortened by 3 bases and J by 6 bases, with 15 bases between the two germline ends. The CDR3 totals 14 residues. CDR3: CSASLRGVGQPQHF. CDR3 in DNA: TGCAGTGCTAGTTTGCGGGGGGTCGGTCAGCCCCAGCATTTT.

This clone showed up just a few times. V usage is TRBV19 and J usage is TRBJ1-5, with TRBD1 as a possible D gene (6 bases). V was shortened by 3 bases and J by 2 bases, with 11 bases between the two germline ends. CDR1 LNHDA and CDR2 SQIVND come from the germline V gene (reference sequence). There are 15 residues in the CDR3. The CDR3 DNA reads TGTGCCAGTAGTATCGGGGCAGGGGGCAATCAGCCCCAGCATTTT. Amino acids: CASSIGAGGNQPQHF.

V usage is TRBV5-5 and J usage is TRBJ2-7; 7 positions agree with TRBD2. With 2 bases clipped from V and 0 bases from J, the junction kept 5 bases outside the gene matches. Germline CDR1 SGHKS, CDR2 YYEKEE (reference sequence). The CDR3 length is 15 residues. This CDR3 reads CASSLGAGNSYEQYF. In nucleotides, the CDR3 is TGTGCCAGCAGCTTAGGAGCGGGGAACTCCTACGAGCAGTACTTC.

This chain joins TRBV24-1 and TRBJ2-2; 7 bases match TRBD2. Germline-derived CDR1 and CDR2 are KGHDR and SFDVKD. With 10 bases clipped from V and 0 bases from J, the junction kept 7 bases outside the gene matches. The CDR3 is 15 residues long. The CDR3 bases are TGTGCCACGGGCACGCTAGCGGCGAACACCGGGGAGCTGTTTTTT. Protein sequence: CATGTLAANTGELFF.